Below, 28 T cell receptor beta chains from the same sample are listed, as sequenced in a study of shared clonotypes between healthy human individuals. Data came from immunoSEQ multiplex PCR; TCRdb stores just in-frame clones and leaves some out. The sample has about 1.1 million clones, approximately 77% seen once. What was sequenced was memory CD4+ T cells from PBMCs. The sample's subset: CD45RA-negative fraction. These receptors were obtained from a man aged 18 to 35 in good health. Some clones in this sample may be carry-over from other donors' samples.

V usage is TRBV2 and J usage is TRBJ1-5, with TRBD1 as a possible D gene (6 bases). Germline lookup yields CDR1 SNHLY and CDR2 FYNNEI. V was pared by 11 bases and J by 6 bases, with 17 bases between. The CDR3 totals 13 residues. The CDR3 reads CAWGPPGTQPQHF. In DNA, the CDR3 is TGTGCCTGGGGGCCGCCGGGTACTCAGCCCCAGCATTTT.

The CDR3 sequence is CASSQDIGGEKLFF. CDR3 nucleotide sequence: TGTGCCAGCAGCCAAGATATCGGAGGTGAAAAACTGTTTTTT. This chain links TRBV4-2 with TRBJ1-4; D is undetermined. CDR1 is LGHNA and CDR2 is YNFKEQ in the germline V gene. This CDR3 is built from 14 residues. V lost 0 bases, J lost 7 bases, and 9 bases lay in between.

The chain combines TRBV28 with TRBJ2-5, with TRBD2 as a possible D gene (5 bases). The CDR3 is 12 residues long. With 8 bases removed from V and 1 base from J, the gap between germline ends came to 8 bases. Germline V gene lookup returns CDR1 MDHEN and CDR2 SYDVKM. CDR3 residues: CASRRAQETQYF. The DNA of the CDR3 is TGTGCCAGCCGGCGGGCCCAAGAGACCCAGTACTTC. Combining the CDR3 with reference TRBV28 and TRBJ2-5 gives the whole variable domain DVKVTQSSRYLVKRTGEKVFLECVQDMDHENMFWYRQDPGLGLRLIYFSYDVKMKEKGDIPEGYSVSREKKERFSLILESASTNQTSMYLCASRRAQETQYFGPGTRLLVL.

CDR3 residues: CSARNLDTQYF. CDR3 in DNA: TGCAGTGCGAGAAACTTGGATACGCAGTATTTT. The J gene is TRBJ2-3, the V gene TRBV20-1; D is uncertain. This CDR3 contains 11 residues. Germline V CDR1 and CDR2: DFQATT, SNEGSKA (reference sequence). V shed 6 bases and J shed 6 bases, with 10 bases lying between them.

V and J are TRBV7-7 and TRBJ2-7; 8 bases are shared with TRBD1. The CDR3 totals 17 residues. Germline trimming cut 3 bases from V and 2 bases from J; bases unmatched to any gene: 12. Germline assignment: CDR1 SSHAT and CDR2 FNYEAQ (reference sequence). This CDR3 reads CASSLGPQGAAAYEQYF. The CDR3 coding sequence is TGTGCCAGCAGCTTGGGACCTCAGGGGGCAGCAGCCTACGAGCAGTACTTC.

This clone was seen only once. The chain recombines TRBV7-2 with TRBJ2-1; D remains ambiguous. V was clipped by 5 bases and J by 6 bases, with 17 bases between them. This CDR3 contains 15 residues. From germline, CDR1 is SGHTA and CDR2 FQGNSA. The CDR3 loop reads CASSPSGSPSNEQFF. CDR3 nucleotide sequence: TGTGCCAGCAGCCCCTCTGGGTCACCGTCCAATGAGCAGTTCTTC.

The chain links TRBV19 to TRBJ1-1, with D uncertain. This CDR3 contains 13 residues. From germline, CDR1 is LNHDA and CDR2 SQIVND (reference sequence). The germline V and J ends were trimmed by 7 bases and 5 bases, with 14 bases remaining between them. CDR3 nucleotides: TGTGCCAGTAAACGGACCCAACGGACTGAAGCTTTCTTT. It yields the protein CASKRTQRTEAFF.

The V call is TRBV5-4, the J call TRBJ2-1, with TRBD2 matching 8 bases. CDR1 is SGHNT and CDR2 is YYREEE in the germline V gene (reference sequence). The CDR3 length is 16 residues. The J segment lost 1 base and the V segment lost 2 bases, leaving 5 bases of the junction unmatched. CDR3 in amino acids: CASSFTASGSYNEQFF. Here the CDR3 DNA reads TGTGCCAGCAGCTTCACGGCTAGCGGGTCCTACAATGAGCAGTTCTTC.

V and J are TRBV6-1 and TRBJ2-3; no clear D. Germline V lookup: CDR1 MNHNS, CDR2 SASEGT. V was pared by 1 base and J by 6 bases, with 17 bases between. The CDR3 extends over 16 amino acids. The CDR3 sequence: CASSEGGSGGWDTQYF. The CDR3 DNA follows: TGTGCCAGCAGTGAAGGGGGTTCAGGTGGATGGGATACGCAGTATTTT.

The chain employs TRBV2 and TRBJ2-1; D is ambiguous. Per germline, CDR1 SNHLY and CDR2 FYNNEI. This CDR3 is 14 amino acids long. V was pared by 7 bases and J by 6 bases, with 16 bases between. This chain's CDR3 is CASKYLSRGNEQFF. The CDR3 coding sequence is TGTGCCAGCAAGTACCTCTCTCGCGGCAATGAGCAGTTCTTC.

The CDR3 here is CASSLVPEGTQYF. CDR3 nucleotide sequence: TGTGCCAGCAGCTTGGTCCCAGAAGGGACCCAGTACTTC. V and J are TRBV5-5 and TRBJ2-5, with unresolved D. CDR1 is SGHKS and CDR2 is YYEKEE in the germline V gene (reference sequence). Trimming pared 0 bases from V and 7 bases from J, leaving 10 bases between. The CDR3 sequence is 13 residues long.

The gene calls are TRBV28 and TRBJ2-1, with 7 positions matching TRBD2. The germline V gene encodes CDR1 MDHEN and CDR2 SYDVKM. The junction had 6 bases not matched to a gene; V was cut back by 6 bases and J by 1 base. The CDR3 totals 15 residues. The CDR3 nucleotides are TGTGCCAGCAGAGTAGCGGGTAAATCCTACAATGAGCAGTTCTTC. Amino acids: CASRVAGKSYNEQFF. The complete variable domain, with remaining parts taken from reference TRBV28 and TRBJ2-1, reads DVKVTQSSRYLVKRTGEKVFLECVQDMDHENMFWYRQDPGLGLRLIYFSYDVKMKEKGDIPEGYSVSREKKERFSLILESASTNQTSMYLCASRVAGKSYNEQFFGPGTRLTVL.

This sequence joins TRBV5-1 and TRBJ2-7; D is undetermined. V was pared by 0 bases and J by 3 bases, with 7 bases between. CDR3 length equals 13 residues. Germline V CDR1 and CDR2: SGHRS, YFSETQ. The CDR3 sequence is CASSLVGVYEQYF. Written as DNA, the CDR3 is TGCGCCAGCAGCTTGGTTGGGGTCTACGAGCAGTACTTC.

Here the CDR3 DNA reads TGCGCCAGCAGCTTCGGGCCCGGTAGGGAAAACATTCAGTACTTC. Amino acid sequence: CASSFGPGRENIQYF. The V gene is TRBV5-1, the J gene TRBJ2-4; no clear D. V lost 2 bases, J lost 5 bases, and 14 bases lay in between. CDR1 is SGHRS and CDR2 is YFSETQ in the germline V gene. The length of the CDR3 is 15 residues.

The CDR3 region is CASRQAGVHEQYF. The CDR3 nucleotides read TGTGCCAGCAGGCAGGCAGGGGTCCACGAGCAGTACTTC. The V call is TRBV6-5, the J call TRBJ2-7; D perhaps matches TRBD1 (6 bases). The germline V and J ends were trimmed by 6 bases and 5 bases, with 14 bases remaining between them. CDR1 MNHEY and CDR2 SVGAGI come from the germline V gene. The CDR3 is 13 residues long.

The chain uses TRBV30 and TRBJ2-3; 9 bases agree with TRBD2. The V and J ends lost 4 bases and 2 bases, in that order; junction bases with no gene match: 1. CDR3 length: 13 residues. Per germline, CDR1 GTSNPN and CDR2 SVGIG (reference sequence). The CDR3, as DNA: TGTGCCTGGACTAGCGGGGTCACAGATACGCAGTATTTT. It is translated as CAWTSGVTDTQYF.

This sequence joins TRBV7-9 and TRBJ2-1; TRBD2 is a possible D gene (5 bases). Germline CDR1 and CDR2: SEHNR and FQNEAQ (reference sequence). Trimming pared 2 bases from V and 1 base from J, leaving 6 bases between. This CDR3 is built from 14 residues. The chain's CDR3 is CASSLTSSYNEQFF. For the CDR3, the DNA is TGTGCCAGCAGCTTAACTAGTTCCTACAATGAGCAGTTCTTC.

The chain joins TRBV7-2 to TRBJ2-3; a possible D gene is TRBD1 (5 bases). CDR1 is SGHTA and CDR2 is FQGNSA in the germline V gene. This CDR3 is 17 amino acids long. Trimming stripped 5 bases from V and 1 base from J, with 19 bases between. CDR3 nucleotides: TGTGCCAGCAGCCCAAGGGGCGACTCCCCTCGCACAGATACGCAGTATTTT. Translating it yields CASSPRGDSPRTDTQYF.

This clone was recorded once. The V gene is TRBV28, the J gene TRBJ2-7; D ambiguous. The germline gives CDR1 MDHEN, CDR2 SYDVKM. Trimming shortened V by 8 bases and J by 3 bases, and 11 bases separated the two germline ends. CDR3 length: 12 amino acids. This CDR3 is CASQWASYEQYF. The CDR3 DNA follows: TGTGCCAGCCAATGGGCCAGCTACGAGCAGTACTTC. The whole variable domain, filled in from reference TRBV28 and TRBJ2-7, reads DVKVTQSSRYLVKRTGEKVFLECVQDMDHENMFWYRQDPGLGLRLIYFSYDVKMKEKGDIPEGYSVSREKKERFSLILESASTNQTSMYLCASQWASYEQYFGPGTRLTVT.

The chain employs TRBV2 and TRBJ1-5, with D possibly matching TRBD1 (6 bases). V dropped 4 bases and J dropped 10 bases, with 17 bases sitting between them. Germline V gene sequence: CDR1 SNHLY, CDR2 FYNNEI. The CDR3 contains 14 residues. The DNA of the CDR3 is TGTGCCAGCAGTGGGAGACAGGCTTCTAGCCCCCAGCATTTT. Encoded protein: CASSGRQASSPQHF.

This rearrangement joins TRBV18 to TRBJ2-6, with D unresolved. There are 15 residues in the CDR3. Trimming pared 2 bases from V and 2 bases from J, leaving 7 bases between. Germline CDR1 is KGHSH and CDR2 is LQKENI. The CDR3 here is CASSPNAPGANVLTF. The CDR3 DNA reads TGTGCCAGCTCACCAAACGCCCCTGGGGCCAACGTCCTGACTTTC.

V usage is TRBV5-6 and J usage is TRBJ2-7; D is uncertain. In germline, CDR1 is SGHDT, CDR2 YYEEEE. V lost 3 bases and J 5 bases, leaving 0 bases between the germline ends. The CDR3 runs 9 residues. CDR3 protein: CASSYEQYF. The CDR3 DNA is TGTGCCAGCAGCTACGAGCAGTACTTC.

The genes are TRBV28 and TRBJ2-7, with unresolved D. V was shortened by 1 base and J by 1 base, with 5 bases between the two germline ends. CDR1 is MDHEN, CDR2 SYDVKM, per germline. This CDR3 is 13 amino acids long. CDR3 DNA: TGTGCCAGCAGTTTATTTTGGTCCTACGAGCAGTACTTC. Translating gives CASSLFWSYEQYF.

The chain joins TRBV11-1 to TRBJ2-1; 10 nucleotides match TRBD2. V trimming: 1 base; J trimming: 10 bases; junction bases outside the gene matches: 4. Germline loops: CDR1 SGHAT, CDR2 FQDESV (reference sequence). The length of the CDR3 is 14 residues. CDR3 loop: CASSLGLAGEEQFF. CDR3 DNA sequence: TGTGCCAGCAGCTTAGGACTAGCGGGTGAGGAGCAGTTCTTC.

The rearrangement joins TRBV9 to TRBJ1-6, with 7 positions matching TRBD1. V gave up 3 bases and J gave up 13 bases; unmatched junction bases: 13. Germline V CDR1 and CDR2: SGDLS, YYNGEE. There are 15 residues in the CDR3. In DNA form, the CDR3 reads TGTGCCAGCAGCGCGGGGGGATTACAGGGGCCGCCCCTCCACTTT. Translating it yields CASSAGGLQGPPLHF.

This chain connects TRBV18 to TRBJ1-5, with D unclear. V was pared by 3 bases and J by 3 bases, with 12 bases between. Germline V lookup: CDR1 KGHSH, CDR2 LQKENI. The CDR3 consists of 15 residues. The CDR3 sequence is CASSPGEGYNQPQHF. The CDR3 DNA is TGTGCCAGCTCACCGGGTGAAGGGTACAATCAGCCCCAGCATTTT.

Only one count was recorded for this clone. The chain links TRBV28 to TRBJ1-5; D is uncertain. Germline-derived CDR1 and CDR2 are MDHEN and SYDVKM. Trimming took 6 bases from V and 0 from J, leaving 12 bases between them. CDR3 length: 15 amino acids. CDR3 sequence reads: CASRLINYSNQPQHF. CDR3 nucleotides: TGTGCCAGCAGGTTGATAAATTATAGCAATCAGCCCCAGCATTTT.

The rearrangement links TRBV7-9 to TRBJ1-1; tentative D call: TRBD1 (5 bases). Trimming took 4 bases from V and 1 from J, leaving 10 bases between them. The length of the CDR3 is 14 residues. Germline CDR1 is SEHNR and CDR2 is FQNEAQ (reference sequence). CDR3 sequence reads: CASSSNGQNTEAFF. The CDR3, as DNA: TGTGCCAGCAGCTCGAACGGACAGAACACTGAAGCTTTCTTT.